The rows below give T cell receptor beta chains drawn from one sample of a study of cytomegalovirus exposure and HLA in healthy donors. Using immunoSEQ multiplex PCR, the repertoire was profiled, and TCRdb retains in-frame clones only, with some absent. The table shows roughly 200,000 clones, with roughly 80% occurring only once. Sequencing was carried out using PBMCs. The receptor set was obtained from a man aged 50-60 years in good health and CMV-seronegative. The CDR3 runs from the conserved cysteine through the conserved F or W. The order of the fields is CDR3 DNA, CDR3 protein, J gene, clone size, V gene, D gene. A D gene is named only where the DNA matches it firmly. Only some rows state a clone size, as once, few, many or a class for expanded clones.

DNA: TGTGCTGGACTAGGACAGGGGAACACTGAAGCTTTCTTT
CDR3: CAGLGQGNTEAFF
J: TRBJ1-1
size: few
V: TRBV12-5
D: TRBD1

DNA: TGCGCCACCACGAGGGGGGCAGGGGGAAATCAGCCCCAGCATTTT
CDR3: CATTRGAGGNQPQHF
J: TRBJ1-5
size: once
V: TRBV10-2
D: TRBD1

DNA: TGTGCCAGCTCGACAGGGTCCTCCTACGAGCAGTACTTC
CDR3: CASSTGSSYEQYF
J: TRBJ2-7
size: once
V: TRBV27
D: TRBD1

DNA: TGTGCCAGCAGCCGTTTGGGAGGGGTATCAGACTTC
CDR3: CASSRLGGVSDF
J: TRBJ2-7
size: .
V: TRBV7-2
D: TRBD2

DNA: TGTGCCAGTAGTAAAATTCCGCAGGTCGGTAGGGGCTACACCTTC
CDR3: CASSKIPQVGRGYTF
J: TRBJ1-2
size: .
V: TRBV19
D: .

DNA: TGCGCCAGCAGCTTGGCCACAGGGTTTGGCTATGGCTACACCTTC
CDR3: CASSLATGFGYGYTF
J: TRBJ1-2
size: .
V: TRBV5-1
D: .

DNA: TGTGCCAGCAGTGAATGGGGTGGGGGCGCTTCCGAAAAACTGTTTTTT
CDR3: CASSEWGGGASEKLFF
J: TRBJ1-4
size: .
V: TRBV25-1
D: .

DNA: TGCGCCAGCAGCTTAGGACTAGCGGGGAGTTTGGGCAAAAACATTCAGTACTTC
CDR3: CASSLGLAGSLGKNIQYF
J: TRBJ2-4
size: .
V: TRBV5-1
D: TRBD2

DNA: TGTGCCAGCAGTTACGCGGCAGGGAGGGGCGGGGAGCTGTTTTTT
CDR3: CASSYAAGRGGELFF
J: TRBJ2-2
size: .
V: TRBV6-6
D: TRBD2

DNA: TGTGCCAGCAGGCCTAGCGGTAGCACAGATACGCAGTATTTT
CDR3: CASRPSGSTDTQYF
J: TRBJ2-3
size: .
V: TRBV6-6
D: TRBD2

DNA: TGTGCCAGCAGCCGCTACTTGGACGAGCAGTACTTC
CDR3: CASSRYLDEQYF
J: TRBJ2-7
size: .
V: TRBV7-2
D: .

DNA: TGTGCCAGCAGTACCCAGGGGCTAGCGGGAGGAGAGACCCAGTACTTC
CDR3: CASSTQGLAGGETQYF
J: TRBJ2-5
size: .
V: TRBV7-3
D: TRBD2

DNA: TGTGCCAGCAGCTTAGGGCAGGTGAACACTGAAGCTTTCTTT
CDR3: CASSLGQVNTEAFF
J: TRBJ1-1
size: .
V: TRBV11-2
D: .

DNA: TGTGCCAGCAGTTCGTCTGGGACAGGGGCGAGGGATGGCTACACCTTC
CDR3: CASSSSGTGARDGYTF
J: TRBJ1-2
size: once
V: TRBV28
D: TRBD1

DNA: TGCGCCAGCAGCCCCGTTGGCGGGACGAACTCTGGGGCCAACGTCCTGACTTTC
CDR3: CASSPVGGTNSGANVLTF
J: TRBJ2-6
size: few
V: TRBV4-3
D: .

DNA: TGTGCCAGCAGTTACAACGAGCGGGGTAGCTCCTACGAGCAGTACTTC
CDR3: CASSYNERGSSYEQYF
J: TRBJ2-7
size: few
V: TRBV6-5
D: TRBD2